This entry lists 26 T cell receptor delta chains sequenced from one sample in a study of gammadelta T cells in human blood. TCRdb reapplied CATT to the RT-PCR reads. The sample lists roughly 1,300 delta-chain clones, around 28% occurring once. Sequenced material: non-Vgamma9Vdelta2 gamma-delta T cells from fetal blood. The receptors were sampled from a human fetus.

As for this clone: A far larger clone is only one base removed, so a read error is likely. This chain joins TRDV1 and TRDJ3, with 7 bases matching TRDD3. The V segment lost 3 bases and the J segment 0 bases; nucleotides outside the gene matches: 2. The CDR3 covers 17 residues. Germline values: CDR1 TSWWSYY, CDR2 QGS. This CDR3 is CALGDWGGSWDTRQMFF. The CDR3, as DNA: TGTGCTCTTGGGGACTGGGGGGGCTCCTGGGACACCCGACAGATGTTTTTC.

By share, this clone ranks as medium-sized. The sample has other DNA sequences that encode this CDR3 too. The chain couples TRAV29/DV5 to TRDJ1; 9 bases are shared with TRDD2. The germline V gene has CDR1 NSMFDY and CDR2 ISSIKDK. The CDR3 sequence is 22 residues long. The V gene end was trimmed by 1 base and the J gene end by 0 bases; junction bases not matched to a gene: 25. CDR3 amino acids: CAASRGKGSFLQETRYTDKLIF. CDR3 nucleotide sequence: TGTGCAGCAAGCAGAGGGAAGGGCTCCTTCCTACAGGAGACCCGTTACACCGATAAACTCATCTTT.

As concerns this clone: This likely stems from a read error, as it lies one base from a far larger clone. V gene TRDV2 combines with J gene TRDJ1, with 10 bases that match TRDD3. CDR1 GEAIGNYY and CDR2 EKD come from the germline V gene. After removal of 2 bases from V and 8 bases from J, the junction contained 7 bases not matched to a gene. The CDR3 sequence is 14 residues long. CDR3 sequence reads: CACDNSTGGSKLIF. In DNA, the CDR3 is TGTGCCTGTGACAATTCGACTGGGGGATCCAAACTCATCTTT.

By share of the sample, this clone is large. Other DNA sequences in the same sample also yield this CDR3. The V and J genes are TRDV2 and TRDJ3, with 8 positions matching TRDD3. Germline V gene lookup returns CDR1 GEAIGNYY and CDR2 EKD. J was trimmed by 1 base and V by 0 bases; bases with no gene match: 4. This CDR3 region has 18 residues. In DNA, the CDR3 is TGTGCCTGTGACACCGTTGGGGGATCATCCTGGGACACCCGACAGATGTTTTTC. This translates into CACDTVGGSSWDTRQMFF.

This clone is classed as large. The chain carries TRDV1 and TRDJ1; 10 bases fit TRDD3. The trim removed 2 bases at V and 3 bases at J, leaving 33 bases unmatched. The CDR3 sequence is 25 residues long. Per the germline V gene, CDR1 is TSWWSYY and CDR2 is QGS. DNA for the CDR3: TGTGCTCTTGGGGAAGAACGGTGCGGTCCGTCCGCTCGTGGGGGATACTTCAGTCAGGCCGATAAACTCATCTTT. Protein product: CALGEERCGPSARGGYFSQADKLIF.

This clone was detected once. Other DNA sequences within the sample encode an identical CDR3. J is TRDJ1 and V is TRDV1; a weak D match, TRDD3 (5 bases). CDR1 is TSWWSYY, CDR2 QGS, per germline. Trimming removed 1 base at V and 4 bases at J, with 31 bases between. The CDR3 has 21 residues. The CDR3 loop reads CALGEQSLSFPWDTRCDKLIF. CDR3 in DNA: TGTGCTCTTGGGGAACAATCCCTCTCTTTTCCCTGGGACACACGTTGCGATAAACTCATCTTT.

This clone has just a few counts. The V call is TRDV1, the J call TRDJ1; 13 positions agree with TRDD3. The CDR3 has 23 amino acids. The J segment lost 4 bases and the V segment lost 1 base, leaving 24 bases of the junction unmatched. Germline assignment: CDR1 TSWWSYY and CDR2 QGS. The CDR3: CALGEPPSLTILTGGYGDDKLIF. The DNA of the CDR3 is TGTGCTCTTGGGGAACCACCTAGCCTCACGATCCTTACTGGGGGATACGGGGACGATAAACTCATCTTT.

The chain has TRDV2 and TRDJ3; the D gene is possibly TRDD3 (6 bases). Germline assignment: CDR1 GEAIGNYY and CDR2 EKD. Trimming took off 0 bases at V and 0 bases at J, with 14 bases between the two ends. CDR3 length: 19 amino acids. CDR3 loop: CACDTWGPPSSWDTRQMFF. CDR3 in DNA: TGTGCCTGTGACACCTGGGGGCCGCCGAGCTCCTGGGACACCCGACAGATGTTTTTC.

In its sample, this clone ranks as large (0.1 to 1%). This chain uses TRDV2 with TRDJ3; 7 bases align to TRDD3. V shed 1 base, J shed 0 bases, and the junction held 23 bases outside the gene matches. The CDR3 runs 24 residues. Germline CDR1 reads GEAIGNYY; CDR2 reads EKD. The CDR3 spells CACDTAEGRVYWGPSSWDTRQMFF. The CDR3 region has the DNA TGTGCCTGTGACACTGCAGAGGGGAGAGTCTACTGGGGACCAAGCTCCTGGGACACCCGACAGATGTTTTTC.

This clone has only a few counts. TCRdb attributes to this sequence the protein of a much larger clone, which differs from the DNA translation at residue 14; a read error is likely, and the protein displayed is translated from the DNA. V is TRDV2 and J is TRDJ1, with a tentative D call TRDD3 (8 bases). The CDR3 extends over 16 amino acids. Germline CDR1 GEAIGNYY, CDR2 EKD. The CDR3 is CAWTFLPYWGASKPIF. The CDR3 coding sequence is TGTGCCTGGACCTTCCTTCCGTACTGGGGGGCATCTAAACCCATCTTT.

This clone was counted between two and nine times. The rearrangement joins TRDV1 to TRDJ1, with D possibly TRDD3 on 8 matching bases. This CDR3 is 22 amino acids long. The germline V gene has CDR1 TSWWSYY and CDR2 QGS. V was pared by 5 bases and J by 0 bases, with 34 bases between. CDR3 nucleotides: TGTGCTCTTGGGCGGCTATTTCCCAGCCGTACTGGGGGCCCTTCCTACACCGATAAACTCATCTTT. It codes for CALGRLFPSRTGGPSYTDKLIF.

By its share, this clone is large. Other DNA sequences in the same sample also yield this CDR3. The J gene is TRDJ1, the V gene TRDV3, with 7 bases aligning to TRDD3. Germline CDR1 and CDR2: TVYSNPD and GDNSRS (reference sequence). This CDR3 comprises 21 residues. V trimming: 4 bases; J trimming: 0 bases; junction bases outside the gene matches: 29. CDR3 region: CASALHSGTGAAWPYTDKLIF. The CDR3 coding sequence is TGTGCCTCCGCCCTTCACTCGGGGACTGGGGCCGCTTGGCCGTACACCGATAAACTCATCTTT.

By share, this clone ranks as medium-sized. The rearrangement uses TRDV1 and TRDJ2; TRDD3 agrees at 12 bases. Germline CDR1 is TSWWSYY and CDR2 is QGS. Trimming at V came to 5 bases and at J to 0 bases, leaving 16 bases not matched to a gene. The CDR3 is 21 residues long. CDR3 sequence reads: CALGKGEGWGIRAALTAQLFF. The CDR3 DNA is TGTGCTCTTGGGAAAGGGGAGGGCTGGGGGATACGCGCGGCTTTGACAGCACAACTCTTCTTT.

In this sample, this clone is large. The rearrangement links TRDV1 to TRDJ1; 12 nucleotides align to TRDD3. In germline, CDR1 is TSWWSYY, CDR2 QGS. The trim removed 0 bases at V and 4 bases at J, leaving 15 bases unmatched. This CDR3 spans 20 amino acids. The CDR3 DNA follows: TGTGCTCTTGGGGAACTTTGGCCTTCCTCTACTGGGGGATACTTCGATAAACTCATCTTT. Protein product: CALGELWPSSTGGYFDKLIF.

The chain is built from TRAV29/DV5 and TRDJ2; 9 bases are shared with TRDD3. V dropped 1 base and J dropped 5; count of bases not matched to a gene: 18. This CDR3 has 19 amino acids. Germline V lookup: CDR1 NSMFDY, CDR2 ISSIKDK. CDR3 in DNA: TGTGCAGCAAGCCTTACAGCTTCCGTACGGGGGGATACAACAGCACAACTCTTCTTT. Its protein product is CAASLTASVRGDTTAQLFF.

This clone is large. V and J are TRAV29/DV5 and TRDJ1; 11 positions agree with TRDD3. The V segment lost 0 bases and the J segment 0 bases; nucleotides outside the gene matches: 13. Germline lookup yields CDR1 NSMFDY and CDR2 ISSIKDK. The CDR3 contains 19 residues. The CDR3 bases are TGTGCAGCAAGCGTCAATATGGGGGATACGCGGTTGTACACCGATAAACTCATCTTT. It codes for CAASVNMGDTRLYTDKLIF.

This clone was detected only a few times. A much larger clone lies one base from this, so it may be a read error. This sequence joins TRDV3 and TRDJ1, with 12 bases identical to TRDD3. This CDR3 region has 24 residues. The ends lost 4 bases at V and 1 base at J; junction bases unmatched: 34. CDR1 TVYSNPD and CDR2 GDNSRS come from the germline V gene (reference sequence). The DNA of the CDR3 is TGTGCCTCTCTCCCCCTTCCTAAGTTCCTGTACTGGGGGATACCGGGGGGATGCACCGATAAACTCATCTTT. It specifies CASLPLPKFLYWGIPGGCTDKLIF.

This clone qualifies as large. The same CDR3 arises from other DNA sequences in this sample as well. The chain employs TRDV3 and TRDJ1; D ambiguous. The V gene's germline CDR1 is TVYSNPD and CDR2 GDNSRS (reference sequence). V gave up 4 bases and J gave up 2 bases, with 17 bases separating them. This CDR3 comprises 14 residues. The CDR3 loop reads CASSTVFLTDKLIF. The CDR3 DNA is TGTGCCTCCAGTACTGTCTTTCTGACCGATAAACTCATCTTT.

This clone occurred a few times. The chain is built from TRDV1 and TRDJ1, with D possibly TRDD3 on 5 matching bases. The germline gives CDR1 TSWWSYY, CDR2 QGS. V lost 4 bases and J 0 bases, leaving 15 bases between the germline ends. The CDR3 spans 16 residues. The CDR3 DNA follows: TGTGCTCTTGGGGGACTCCGGGGAGAATACACCGATAAACTCATCTTT. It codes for CALGGLRGEYTDKLIF.

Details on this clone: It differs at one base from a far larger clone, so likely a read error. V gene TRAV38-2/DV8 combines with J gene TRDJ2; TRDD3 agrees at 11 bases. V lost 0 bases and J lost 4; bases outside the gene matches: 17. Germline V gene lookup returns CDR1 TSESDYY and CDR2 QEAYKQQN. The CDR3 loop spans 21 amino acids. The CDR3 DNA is TGTGCTTATAGGAGCGGTTTGCTCCCCTTACTGGGGGATAACCCGACAGCACAACTCTTCTTT. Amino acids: CAYRSGLLPLLGDNPTAQLFF.

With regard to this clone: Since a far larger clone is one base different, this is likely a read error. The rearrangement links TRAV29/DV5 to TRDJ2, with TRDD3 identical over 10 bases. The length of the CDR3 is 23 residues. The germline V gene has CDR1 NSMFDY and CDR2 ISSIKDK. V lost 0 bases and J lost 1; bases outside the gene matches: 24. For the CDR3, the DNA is TGTGCAGCAAGCGTGTTTCTCTCTACTGGGGGATTGCGTGGGTCGGATTTGACAGCACAACTCTTCTTT. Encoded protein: CAASVFLSTGGLRGSDLTAQLFF.

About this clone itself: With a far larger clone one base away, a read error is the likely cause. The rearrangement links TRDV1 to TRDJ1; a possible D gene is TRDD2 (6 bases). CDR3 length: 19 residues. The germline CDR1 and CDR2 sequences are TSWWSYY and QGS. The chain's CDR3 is CALVETFPLRRWDTDKLIF. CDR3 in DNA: TGTGCTCTTGTGGAAACCTTCCCCCTACGTCGGTGGGATACCGATAAACTCATCTTT.

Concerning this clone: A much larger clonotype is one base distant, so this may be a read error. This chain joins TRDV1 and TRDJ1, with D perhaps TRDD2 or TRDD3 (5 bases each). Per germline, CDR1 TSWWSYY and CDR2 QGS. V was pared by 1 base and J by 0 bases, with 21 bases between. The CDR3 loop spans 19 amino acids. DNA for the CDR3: TGTGCTCTTGGGGAACGAGCCTACCCGGACTGGTCGTACACCGATAAACTCATCTTT. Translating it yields CALGERAYPDWSYTDKLIF.

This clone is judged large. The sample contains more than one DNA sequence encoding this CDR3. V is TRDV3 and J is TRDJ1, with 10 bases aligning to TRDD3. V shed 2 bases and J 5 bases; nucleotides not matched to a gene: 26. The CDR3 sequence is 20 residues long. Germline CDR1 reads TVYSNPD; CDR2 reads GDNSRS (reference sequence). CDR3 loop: CAFLDRPSGVLGDLRDKLIF. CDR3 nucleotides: TGTGCCTTTTTAGATCGGCCTTCGGGAGTACTGGGGGATCTAAGGGATAAACTCATCTTT.

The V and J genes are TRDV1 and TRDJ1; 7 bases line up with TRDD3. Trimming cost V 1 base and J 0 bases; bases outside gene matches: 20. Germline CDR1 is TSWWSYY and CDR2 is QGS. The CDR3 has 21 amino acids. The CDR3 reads CALGEQPPLQGDPLYTDKLIF. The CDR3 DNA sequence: TGTGCTCTTGGGGAACAGCCTCCTCTACAGGGGGATCCCCTGTACACCGATAAACTCATCTTT.

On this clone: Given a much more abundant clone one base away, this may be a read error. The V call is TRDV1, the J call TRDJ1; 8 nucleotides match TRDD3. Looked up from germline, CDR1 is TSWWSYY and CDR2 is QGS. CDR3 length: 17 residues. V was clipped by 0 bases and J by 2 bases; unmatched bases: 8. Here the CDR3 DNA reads TGTGCTCTTGGGGAACTATGCATGAGGGATACGACCGATAAACTCATCTTT. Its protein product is CALGELCMRDTTDKLIF.